This is a list of T cell receptor beta chains from one sample in a study of blood T cell repertoires in COVID-19. Produced via immunoSEQ multiplex PCR; TCRdb's table is partial and in-frame only. The table lists fewer than 150,000 clones, about 85% of them singletons. The sequenced sample was peripheral blood. The receptors were gathered from a man between 35 and 55 years old with acute or convalescent COVID-19. The CDR3 runs from the conserved cysteine through the conserved F or W. A D gene is named only where the DNA matches it firmly. The size entry is marked missing in some rows and otherwise reads once, few, many or a size class.

clone_size: .
v_call: TRBV7-3
j_call: TRBJ2-3
d_call: .
cdr3_aa: CASSSTLSGSTDTQYF
cdr3_nt: TGTGCCAGCAGCTCTACACTGAGCGGTAGCACAGATACGCAGTATTTT

clone_size: .
v_call: TRBV10-3
j_call: TRBJ2-5
d_call: TRBD1
cdr3_aa: CACTPGTGGEETQYF
cdr3_nt: TGTGCCTGCACACCCGGGACAGGGGGAGAAGAGACCCAGTACTTC

clone_size: .
v_call: TRBV30
j_call: TRBJ1-2
d_call: .
cdr3_aa: CAWSYRYNYGYTF
cdr3_nt: TGTGCCTGGAGCTACAGGTACAACTATGGCTACACCTTC

clone_size: .
v_call: TRBV6-5
j_call: TRBJ2-7
d_call: TRBD1
cdr3_aa: CASSADRGHSYEQYF
cdr3_nt: TGTGCCAGCAGCGCGGACAGGGGCCACTCCTACGAGCAGTACTTC

clone_size: .
v_call: TRBV12-3/TRBV12-4
j_call: TRBJ1-1
d_call: .
cdr3_aa: CASSLEQSTEAFF
cdr3_nt: TGTGCCAGCAGTTTGGAACAGTCGACTGAAGCTTTCTTT

clone_size: .
v_call: TRBV19
j_call: TRBJ2-2
d_call: TRBD1
cdr3_aa: CAARDRGATGELFF
cdr3_nt: TGTGCCGCCCGGGACAGGGGTGCCACCGGGGAGCTGTTTTTT

clone_size: few
v_call: TRBV24-1
j_call: TRBJ1-1
d_call: .
cdr3_aa: CATSDYSEAFF
cdr3_nt: TGTGCCACCAGTGATTACAGCGAAGCTTTCTTT

clone_size: .
v_call: TRBV11-2
j_call: TRBJ1-1
d_call: TRBD1
cdr3_aa: CASSPDRGWTEAFF
cdr3_nt: TGTGCCAGCAGTCCAGACAGGGGATGGACTGAAGCTTTCTTT

clone_size: few
v_call: TRBV30
j_call: TRBJ2-7
d_call: TRBD1
cdr3_aa: CAWKNRGPSYEQYF
cdr3_nt: TGTGCCTGGAAGAACAGGGGGCCCTCCTACGAGCAGTACTTC

clone_size: .
v_call: TRBV5-6
j_call: TRBJ1-5
d_call: .
cdr3_aa: CASSLFGGQEYSNQPQHF
cdr3_nt: TGTGCCAGCAGCTTATTTGGCGGACAAGAATATAGCAATCAGCCCCAGCATTTT

clone_size: .
v_call: TRBV5-4
j_call: TRBJ1-1
d_call: TRBD1
cdr3_aa: CASSLGQGEAFF
cdr3_nt: TGTGCCAGCAGCTTGGGACAGGGGGAAGCTTTCTTT

clone_size: .
v_call: TRBV19
j_call: TRBJ1-1
d_call: .
cdr3_aa: CASSIERRSTEAFF
cdr3_nt: TGTGCCAGTAGTATAGAGAGGAGATCCACTGAAGCTTTCTTT

clone_size: .
v_call: TRBV30
j_call: TRBJ1-3
d_call: .
cdr3_aa: CAWSLGPGNSGNTIYF
cdr3_nt: TGTGCCTGGAGTTTAGGTCCGGGAAACTCTGGAAACACCATATATTTT

clone_size: few
v_call: TRBV4-1
j_call: TRBJ1-5
d_call: .
cdr3_aa: CASSQVSDQPQHF
cdr3_nt: TGCGCCAGCAGCCAAGTATCGGATCAGCCCCAGCATTTT

clone_size: .
v_call: TRBV6-6
j_call: TRBJ2-7
d_call: TRBD1
cdr3_aa: CASSGRTGPREQYF
cdr3_nt: TGTGCCAGCAGTGGCCGGACAGGGCCTAGGGAGCAGTACTTC

clone_size: .
v_call: TRBV19
j_call: TRBJ1-1
d_call: .
cdr3_aa: CASKELLSTEAFF
cdr3_nt: TGTGCCAGTAAAGAACTCCTCTCCACTGAAGCTTTCTTT

clone_size: once
v_call: TRBV4-1
j_call: TRBJ1-6
d_call: .
cdr3_aa: CASSQGQGTWSPLHF
cdr3_nt: TGCGCCAGCAGCCAAGGGCAGGGGACGTGGTCACCCCTCCACTTT

clone_size: .
v_call: TRBV29-1
j_call: TRBJ2-7
d_call: TRBD1
cdr3_aa: CSAPGQGLDEQYF
cdr3_nt: TGCAGCGCACCGGGACAGGGCCTCGACGAGCAGTACTTC

clone_size: .
v_call: TRBV29-1
j_call: TRBJ2-3
d_call: .
cdr3_aa: CSVGGQIPTDTQYF
cdr3_nt: TGCAGCGTTGGCGGACAAATCCCCACAGATACGCAGTATTTT

clone_size: .
v_call: TRBV19
j_call: TRBJ2-7
d_call: .
cdr3_aa: CASRASPGDEQYF
cdr3_nt: TGTGCCAGTAGGGCTAGCCCGGGAGACGAGCAGTACTTC